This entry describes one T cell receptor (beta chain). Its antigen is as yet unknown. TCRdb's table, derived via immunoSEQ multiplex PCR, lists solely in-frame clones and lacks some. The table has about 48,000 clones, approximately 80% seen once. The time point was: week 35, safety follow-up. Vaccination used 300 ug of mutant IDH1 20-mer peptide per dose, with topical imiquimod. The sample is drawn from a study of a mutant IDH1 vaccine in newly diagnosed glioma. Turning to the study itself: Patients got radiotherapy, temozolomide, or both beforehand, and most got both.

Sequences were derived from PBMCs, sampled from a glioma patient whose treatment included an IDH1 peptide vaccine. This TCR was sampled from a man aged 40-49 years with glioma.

DNA of the CDR3: TGTGCCATCAGCCAGGGTTACGAGCAGTACTTC. Translation gives CAISQGYEQYF. V usage is TRBV10-3 and J usage is TRBJ2-7; D might be TRBD1 (5 bases). The CDR3 contains 11 residues. V was trimmed by 6 bases and J by 4 bases, leaving 7 bases between them. Per the germline V gene, CDR1 is ENHRY and CDR2 is SYGVKD.